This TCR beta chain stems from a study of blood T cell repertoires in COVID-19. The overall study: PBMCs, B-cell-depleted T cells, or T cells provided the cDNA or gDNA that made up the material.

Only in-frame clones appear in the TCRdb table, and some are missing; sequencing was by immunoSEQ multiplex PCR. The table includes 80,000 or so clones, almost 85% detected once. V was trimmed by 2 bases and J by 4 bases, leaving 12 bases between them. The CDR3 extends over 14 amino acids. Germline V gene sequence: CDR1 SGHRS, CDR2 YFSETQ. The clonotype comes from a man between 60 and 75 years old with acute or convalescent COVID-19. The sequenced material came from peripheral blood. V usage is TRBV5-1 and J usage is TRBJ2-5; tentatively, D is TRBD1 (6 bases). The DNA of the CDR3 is TGCGCCAGCAGCTTCCCGCAGACAGGAGAGACCCAGTACTTC. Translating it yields CASSFPQTGETQYF.